These 29 T cell receptor beta chains were all obtained from the same sample, sequenced in a study of T cell responses to AZD1222 COVID-19 vaccine (dated by TCRdb to the early 2020s). Libraries came from the immunoSEQ multiplex PCR assay. What TCRdb holds here is the immuneACCESS table cut down to in-frame rearrangements. Part of the clones is not present; checked against another copy, under half of the missing clones reflect an unresolved V gene, and the others are unexplained. This sample gives more than 140,000 clones in total; approximately 88% of them show up just once. The ten largest clones represent about 3.3% of the sample. In light of the paper, this sample's time point label describes: baseline before first vaccination. The treatment or condition label for this specimen denotes: meningococcal conjugate vaccine given as trial control. The sequenced sample was peripheral blood, obtained on day 0 of MenACWY control vaccination. These receptors were taken from an adult in good health.

V usage is TRBV2 and J usage is TRBJ1-5; the match to TRBD1 covers 9 bases. CDR1 is SNHLY, CDR2 FYNNEI, per germline. With V trimmed by 6 bases and J by 6 bases, 3 bases remained unmatched. The CDR3 spans 13 residues. This CDR3 is CASRGTGSQPQHF. The CDR3 DNA reads TGTGCCAGCAGGGGGACAGGGTCTCAGCCCCAGCATTTT.

The chain employs TRBV11-2 and TRBJ2-2; a weak D match, TRBD2 (5 bases). V dropped 3 bases and J dropped 6 bases, with 11 bases sitting between them. The CDR3 runs to 14 residues. Germline CDR1 reads SGHAT; CDR2 reads FQNNGV. The CDR3 nucleotides are TGTGCCAGCAGCTTGTCGGAGGCGGCCGGGGAGCTGTTTTTT. Protein product: CASSLSEAAGELFF.

The CDR3 loop reads CASSLQPGTRDNEQFF. The CDR3 DNA follows: TGTGCCAGCAGCTTACAACCAGGGACTAGGGACAATGAGCAGTTCTTC. This chain joins TRBV7-2 and TRBJ2-1; 8 positions match TRBD2. CDR1 and CDR2 (germline): SGHTA, FQGNSA. This CDR3 region has 16 residues. V shed 2 bases, J shed 5 bases, and the junction held 8 bases outside the gene matches.

Turning to this clone: One end of the junction does not line up with germline, which may come from a read error. V and J are TRBV27 and TRBJ2-3; no reliable D call. This CDR3 is 12 amino acids long. Germline V CDR1 and CDR2: MNHEY, SMNVEV (reference sequence). CDR3 protein: CASSVSADTQYF. CDR3 DNA: TGTGCCAGCAGTGTATCTGCTGATACGCAGTATTTT.

The gene calls are TRBV4-2 and TRBJ1-3, with D possibly TRBD1 on 6 matching bases. This CDR3 comprises 17 residues. V shed 4 bases and J shed 4 bases, with 20 bases lying between them. Per germline, CDR1 LGHNA and CDR2 YNFKEQ. The CDR3 is CASSRDLTGLGGNTIYF. CDR3 sequence (DNA): TGTGCCAGCAGCCGAGACTTAACAGGGCTGGGAGGAAACACCATATATTTT.

The chain couples TRBV28 to TRBJ1-2; D gene uncertain. The V gene's germline CDR1 is MDHEN and CDR2 SYDVKM. The CDR3 covers 16 residues. Trimming shortened V by 3 bases and J by 4 bases, and 18 bases separated the two germline ends. The CDR3 DNA reads as TGTGCCAGCAGTTTCCGAGTGGCGATCTCGCTCTATGGCTACACCTTC. Residues: CASSFRVAISLYGYTF.

In its sample, this clone was seen once. V is TRBV7-6 and J is TRBJ2-7, with D possibly being TRBD1 (6 bases). Germline assignment: CDR1 SGHVS and CDR2 FNYEAQ. V was shortened by 3 bases and J by 5 bases, with 17 bases between the two germline ends. This CDR3 is built from 15 residues. CDR3 sequence: CASSFRQAAFDEQYF. The CDR3 coding sequence is TGTGCCAGCAGCTTTAGACAGGCCGCTTTCGACGAGCAGTACTTC.

V is TRBV7-2 and J is TRBJ2-3; possible D gene TRBD2, 6 bases. Trimming took 2 bases from V and 5 from J, leaving 8 bases between them. The length of the CDR3 is 13 residues. Germline values: CDR1 SGHTA, CDR2 FQGNSA. The CDR3 DNA is TGTGCCAGCAGCTTACGGAGGGGAGATACGCAGTATTTT. Residues: CASSLRRGDTQYF.

This rearrangement joins TRBV6-5 to TRBJ2-7, with TRBD2 matching 7 bases. With V trimmed by 6 bases and J by 2 bases, 4 bases remained unmatched. The CDR3 is made up of 13 amino acids. In germline, CDR1 is MNHEY, CDR2 SVGAGI. The CDR3: CASSPTSTYEQYF. The CDR3 coding sequence is TGTGCCAGCAGCCCGACTAGCACCTACGAGCAGTACTTC.

Regarding this clone: One end of the junction does not line up with germline, which may come from a read error. The V gene is TRBV3-1 (or the pseudogene TRBV3-2), the J gene TRBJ1-1; D gene ambiguous. The germline V gene encodes CDR1 LGHDT and CDR2 YNNKEL (reference sequence). The CDR3 spans 12 residues. The CDR3 DNA reads TGTGCCAGCAGCCAAGATCTCCGAACAGCCTTTTTT. Its translation is CASSQDLRTAFF.

DNA of the CDR3: TGTGCCAGCAGCGAAGGGACAGGGGAGACCCAGTACTTC. Translation: CASSEGTGETQYF. The chain uses TRBV6-6 and TRBJ2-5; 9 nucleotides agree with TRBD1. The J segment lost 5 bases and the V segment lost 6 bases, leaving 4 bases of the junction unmatched. The CDR3 is made up of 13 amino acids. Germline CDR1 is MNHNY and CDR2 is SVGAGI (reference sequence).

The rearrangement links TRBV28 to TRBJ1-5; D is perhaps TRBD1 (5 bases). CDR1 is MDHEN, CDR2 SYDVKM, per germline. Trimming shortened V by 2 bases and J by 4 bases, and 9 bases separated the two germline ends. The CDR3 runs 14 residues. CDR3 protein: CASSLIQGNQPQHF. CDR3 nucleotide sequence: TGTGCCAGCAGTTTAATCCAGGGTAATCAGCCCCAGCATTTT.

This clone was seen a handful of times. The J gene is TRBJ1-1, the V gene TRBV7-9, with D possibly being TRBD1 (5 bases). The germline CDR1 and CDR2 sequences are SEHNR and FQNEAQ (reference sequence). V gave up 2 bases and J gave up 8 bases, with 12 bases separating them. There are 13 residues in the CDR3. CDR3: CASSLRGDLEAFF. Written as DNA, the CDR3 is TGTGCCAGCAGCTTAAGAGGGGACCTCGAAGCTTTCTTT.

The chain is built from TRBV20-1 and TRBJ1-3, with TRBD1 matching 8 bases. Per the germline V gene, CDR1 is DFQATT and CDR2 is SNEGSKA (reference sequence). The CDR3 is 16 amino acids. The V segment lost 3 bases and the J segment 4 bases; nucleotides outside the gene matches: 11. The CDR3 DNA sequence: TGCAGTGCTAGTGATGGCGAGAGACAGGGGGGAAACACCATATATTTT. Its translation: CSASDGERQGGNTIYF.

The table lists this clone with many counts. This chain connects TRBV2 to TRBJ2-7, with no clear D. Looked up from germline, CDR1 is SNHLY and CDR2 is FYNNEI. Trimming removed 2 bases at V and 3 bases at J, with 17 bases between. The CDR3 loop spans 16 amino acids. The CDR3 sequence: CASSERVQAIRYEQYF. The CDR3 coding sequence is TGTGCCAGCAGTGAAAGGGTGCAGGCAATTCGCTACGAGCAGTACTTC.

The chain joins TRBV6-1 to TRBJ1-2, with D perhaps TRBD1 (6 bases). Per the germline V gene, CDR1 is MNHNS and CDR2 is SASEGT. The CDR3 extends over 14 amino acids. Trimming left V 3 bases short and J 4 bases short, with 12 bases between. The CDR3 sequence: CASSDRDTIYGYTF. CDR3 in DNA: TGTGCCAGCAGTGACCGGGACACCATCTATGGCTACACCTTC.

This chain connects TRBV9 to TRBJ2-7; D possibly corresponds to TRBD1 (5 bases). Germline V gives CDR1 SGDLS, CDR2 YYNGEE. The CDR3 extends over 15 amino acids. Trimming removed 0 bases at V and 6 bases at J, with 16 bases between. The CDR3 is CASSVGAGPRSEQYF. DNA for the CDR3: TGTGCCAGCAGCGTAGGTGCAGGGCCTAGGTCCGAGCAGTACTTC.

V and J are TRBV21-1 and TRBJ1-5; the listed D gene, TRBD1, was not tested against the DNA. TRBV21-1 is a pseudogene locus. The CDR3 has 14 amino acids. CDR3 bases: TGTGCCACAAGGGGGCCAGGCCCCGATCAGCCCCAGCATTTT. Protein product: CATRGPGPDQPQHF.

This clone turned up a few times. The chain links TRBV2 to TRBJ2-5, with 11 bases fitting TRBD2. CDR3 size: 14 residues. V trimming: 6 bases; J trimming: 3 bases; junction bases outside the gene matches: 3. Germline CDR1 is SNHLY and CDR2 is FYNNEI. The CDR3 reads CASSLAGGEETQYF. CDR3 DNA: TGTGCCAGCAGCCTAGCGGGGGGTGAAGAGACCCAGTACTTC.

The CDR3 nucleotides are TGTGCCAGCAGCGACCGGGACAGGGTCTACAATGAGCAGTTCTTC. Translating it yields CASSDRDRVYNEQFF. This chain connects TRBV5-4 to TRBJ2-1, with 9 nucleotides matching TRBD1. V dropped 4 bases and J dropped 3; count of bases not matched to a gene: 5. This CDR3 is 15 amino acids long. Germline loops: CDR1 SGHNT, CDR2 YYREEE (reference sequence).

The gene calls are TRBV7-3 and TRBJ2-7, with D tentatively TRBD1 or TRBD2 (5 bases each). Trimming took off 3 bases at V and 6 bases at J, with 12 bases between the two ends. Germline loops: CDR1 SGHTA, CDR2 FQGTGA. The CDR3 loop spans 13 amino acids. CDR3 in amino acids: CASSLTGTGEQYF. CDR3 bases: TGTGCCAGCAGCTTGACCGGGACGGGCGAGCAGTACTTC.

The rearrangement joins TRBV4-1 to TRBJ1-3, with D hard to call. Germline CDR1 and CDR2: MGHRA and YSYEKL. Deletions cut 2 bases from V and 7 bases from J, with 15 bases between. The CDR3 is 15 amino acids. The DNA for the CDR3 is TGCGCCAGCAGCCAATTCCCCGGGATTGGGAACACCATATATTTT. This sequence encodes CASSQFPGIGNTIYF.

The chain joins TRBV5-6 to TRBJ1-1; D is undetermined. CDR1 and CDR2 from the germline V gene are SGHDT and YYEEEE. This CDR3 is 14 amino acids long. The V and J ends lost 0 bases and 1 base respectively, with 7 bases between them. DNA for the CDR3: TGTGCCAGCAGCTTGGGTAGGAGGAACACTGAAGCTTTCTTT. Its protein product is CASSLGRRNTEAFF.

This clone was detected only once. V and J are TRBV4-1 and TRBJ1-2, with D unresolved. The CDR3 runs 15 residues. The V gene lost 0 bases and the J gene lost 2 bases, with 10 bases spanning the gap. Per the germline V gene, CDR1 is MGHRA and CDR2 is YSYEKL. The CDR3 loop is CASSQDVTGNYGYTF. CDR3 bases: TGCGCCAGCAGCCAAGATGTGACGGGGAACTATGGCTACACCTTC.

The J gene is TRBJ2-7, the V gene TRBV6-5; TRBD1 matches at 7 bases. The ends lost 6 bases at V and 0 bases at J; junction bases unmatched: 5. The CDR3 runs 14 residues. Germline CDR1 MNHEY, CDR2 SVGAGI. Written as DNA, the CDR3 is TGTGCCAGCAGCTACCGGGACAGCTCCTACGAGCAGTACTTC. Its protein product is CASSYRDSSYEQYF.

The chain employs TRBV9 and TRBJ2-2, with TRBD1 matching 9 bases. This CDR3 contains 17 residues. The J segment lost 6 bases and the V segment lost 4 bases, leaving 13 bases of the junction unmatched. The germline gives CDR1 SGDLS, CDR2 YYNGEE. The CDR3 region is CASSQLRQGGIAGELFF. The CDR3 coding sequence is TGTGCCAGCAGCCAGCTTCGACAGGGGGGAATCGCCGGGGAGCTGTTTTTT.

The J gene is TRBJ2-7, the V gene TRBV30, with TRBD2 as a possible D gene (5 bases). Germline loops: CDR1 GTSNPN, CDR2 SVGIG (reference sequence). The ends were cut back, 3 bases at V and 5 bases at J, with 14 bases in the middle. The length of the CDR3 is 13 residues. CDR3 protein: CAWRERGRHEQYF. CDR3 DNA sequence: TGTGCCTGGAGGGAGAGAGGGAGACACGAGCAGTACTTC.

The rearrangement uses TRBV7-9 and TRBJ2-2; no clear D gene. The CDR3 covers 13 residues. Trimming took off 2 bases at V and 6 bases at J, with 7 bases between the two ends. Germline V lookup: CDR1 SEHNR, CDR2 FQNEAQ (reference sequence). CDR3 region: CASSLRASGELFF. CDR3 bases: TGTGCCAGCAGCTTAAGGGCGTCCGGGGAGCTGTTTTTT.

This chain connects TRBV15 to TRBJ2-3, with 9 bases identical to TRBD2. J lost 4 bases, V lost 1 base, and 3 bases had no gene match. This CDR3 has 15 amino acids. Germline-derived CDR1 and CDR2 are LNHNV and YYDKDF (reference sequence). CDR3 sequence: CATSRGSGGADTQYF. The CDR3 nucleotides read TGTGCCACCAGCAGAGGTAGCGGGGGCGCAGATACGCAGTATTTT.